These 9 T cell receptor beta chains share one sample of origin, sequenced in a study of technical replicates of blood from several donors (TCRdb year 2017). The library was generated by the immunoSEQ multiplex PCR assay. Held by TCRdb, this immuneACCESS table contains in-frame sequences only and omits some clones. Under half of the omission traces to an unresolved V gene where checked; the cause of the rest is unknown. The table for this sample lists more than 70,000 clones; just over 90% of them were counted only once. Together, the top ten hold roughly 0.25% of the sample. Material: T cells isolated from PBMCs. All receptors come from a human donor in good health.

This rearrangement joins TRBV11-3 to TRBJ2-2; 7 bases agree with TRBD1. V shed 3 bases and J 2 bases; nucleotides not matched to a gene: 3. In germline, CDR1 is SGHNT, CDR2 YENEEA. The CDR3 runs 15 residues. CDR3 nucleotide sequence: TGTGCCAGCAGCTTCCGGGACAGTAACACCGGGGAGCTGTTTTTT. This gives the protein CASSFRDSNTGELFF. Filled out from reference TRBV11-3 and TRBJ2-2, the complete variable domain reads EAGVVQSPRYKIIEKKQPVAFWCNPISGHNTLYWYLQNLGQGPELLIRYENEEAVDDSQLPKDRFSAERLKGVDSTLKIQPAELGDSAVYLCASSFRDSNTGELFFGEGSRLTVL.

V is TRBV11-2 and J is TRBJ2-7; D ambiguous. Germline-derived CDR1 and CDR2 are SGHAT and FQNNGV. Trimming took off 1 base at V and 3 bases at J, with 7 bases between the two ends. This CDR3 has 13 amino acids. The CDR3 sequence: CASSLVLYYEQYF. The CDR3 bases are TGTGCCAGCAGCTTAGTGCTCTACTACGAGCAGTACTTC.

This rearrangement joins TRBV2 to TRBJ1-2; 7 bases fit TRBD1. This CDR3 region has 15 residues. In germline, CDR1 is SNHLY, CDR2 FYNNEI. The V segment lost 0 bases and the J segment 8 bases; nucleotides outside the gene matches: 9. The CDR3 spells CASSEARDRVRGYTF. In DNA, the CDR3 is TGTGCCAGCAGTGAAGCGCGTGACAGGGTTAGGGGCTACACCTTC.

V gene TRBV11-2 combines with J gene TRBJ1-5, with a possible D match to TRBD1 (6 bases). Germline V gene data show CDR1 as SGHAT and CDR2 as FQNNGV. This CDR3 spans 17 amino acids. The V end was cut by 0 bases, the J end by 2 bases, with 14 bases between. The CDR3 nucleotides read TGTGCCAGCAGCTTAGAGGGGACACCCTACGGCAATCAGCCCCAGCATTTT. Its translation: CASSLEGTPYGNQPQHF. Combining the CDR3 with reference TRBV11-2 and TRBJ1-5 gives the whole variable domain EAGVAQSPRYKIIEKRQSVAFWCNPISGHATLYWYQQILGQGPKLLIQFQNNGVVDDSQLPKDRFSAERLKGVDSTLKIQPAKLEDSAVYLCASSLEGTPYGNQPQHFGDGTRLSIL.

This sequence joins TRBV19 and TRBJ1-5; weak D call: TRBD1 (6 bases). This CDR3 contains 15 residues. Germline assignment: CDR1 LNHDA and CDR2 SQIVND (reference sequence). The V gene lost 2 bases and the J gene lost 4 bases, with 12 bases spanning the gap. CDR3 loop: CASSITQGPNQPQHF. CDR3 DNA: TGTGCCAGTAGTATAACACAGGGACCTAATCAGCCCCAGCATTTT.

The chain has TRBV10-3 and TRBJ1-1; 9 bases line up with TRBD1. The CDR3 consists of 13 residues. V shed 10 bases, J shed 6 bases, and the junction held 9 bases outside the gene matches. Germline CDR1 and CDR2: ENHRY and SYGVKD. The CDR3 sequence: CASVPGQGAEAFF. CDR3 nucleotide sequence: TGTGCCAGCGTCCCGGGACAGGGAGCTGAAGCTTTCTTT.

The gene calls are TRBV10-1 and TRBJ2-5; TRBD1 matches 10 bases. The CDR3 has 15 residues. V trimming: 4 bases; J trimming: 2 bases; junction bases outside the gene matches: 4. Germline values: CDR1 WNHNN, CDR2 SYGVQD (reference sequence). The CDR3 region is CASSGPGQGQETQYF. CDR3 DNA: TGCGCCAGCAGTGGGCCGGGACAGGGGCAAGAGACCCAGTACTTC.

In this sample, this clone turned up once. The gene calls are TRBV6-5 and TRBJ2-7, with TRBD2 matching 7 bases. Trimming removed 0 bases from V and 2 bases from J; junction bases left unmatched: 7. This CDR3 has 16 amino acids. Germline V gene lookup returns CDR1 MNHEY and CDR2 SVGAGI. CDR3 sequence reads: CASSYSMGGETYEQYF. The CDR3 DNA reads as TGTGCCAGCAGTTACTCGATGGGGGGGGAAACCTACGAGCAGTACTTC.

The chain links TRBV7-9 to TRBJ1-1; D ambiguous. Trimming took off 5 bases at V and 5 bases at J, with 12 bases between the two ends. In germline, CDR1 is SEHNR, CDR2 FQNEAQ (reference sequence). This CDR3 is 13 amino acids long. DNA of the CDR3: TGTGCCAGCAGCCCGGACTCCTGGACTGAAGCTTTCTTT. Encoded protein: CASSPDSWTEAFF.